This T cell receptor beta chain comes out of a study of early T cells in non-severe SARS-CoV-2 infection. TCRdb processed the 5' RACE reads anew with MiXCR; each CDR3 protein has one entry. Of tens of thousands of distinct CDR3 sequences listed, under 6% are singletons. Germline assignment: CDR1 MDHEN and CDR2 SYDVKM. The V and J ends lost 7 bases and 4 bases respectively, with 11 bases between them. This CDR3 has 13 residues. This clonotype showed up many times. Sequencing used whole blood. The chain joins TRBV28 to TRBJ2-1; D ambiguous. This receptor was obtained from an adult who was a healthcare worker with PCR-confirmed SARS-CoV-2 infection or an uninfected control (not recorded which). CDR3 region: CASTRTVYNEQFF. In nucleotides, the CDR3 is TGTGCCAGCACCCGGACCGTATACAATGAGCAGTTCTTC.